A selection of T cell receptor beta chains follows, all from one sample in a study of read filtering for tumor transcriptome and immune sequencing. One entry per CDR3 protein results from TCRdb running MiXCR on the reads. The sample records about 63,000 distinct CDR3 sequences, roughly 13% being singletons. The sample comprised a population of CD138-negative cells sorted from bone marrow. Receptors originate from a donor at least 40 years old with multiple myeloma. Each CDR3 is given with its conserved first and last residue. A D gene is named only where the DNA matches it firmly. A row's size may be missing; if present it is once, few, many or a size class.

j_gene: TRBJ2-5
d_gene: .
abundance: many
v_gene: TRBV13
CDR3aa: CASSPNQGLVETQYF
CDR3nt: TGTGCCAGCAGCCCTAACCAGGGGCTAGTTGAGACCCAGTACTTC

j_gene: TRBJ1-1
d_gene: .
abundance: many
v_gene: TRBV15
CDR3aa: CATSSHLMNTEAFF
CDR3nt: TGTGCCACCAGCAGTCATTTAATGAACACTGAAGCTTTCTTT

j_gene: TRBJ2-3
d_gene: .
abundance: many
v_gene: TRBV28
CDR3aa: CASSSTWDSPRDTQYF
CDR3nt: TGTGCCAGCAGTTCCACCTGGGACTCCCCCCGAGATACGCAGTATTTT

j_gene: TRBJ1-3
d_gene: TRBD1
abundance: .
v_gene: TRBV29-1
CDR3aa: CSVEEFDGTDSGNTIYF
CDR3nt: TGCAGCGTTGAAGAATTCGACGGGACAGACTCTGGAAACACCATATATTTT

j_gene: TRBJ2-7
d_gene: TRBD2
abundance: once
v_gene: TRBV7-2
CDR3aa: CASNPKGTSAYEQYF
CDR3nt: TGTGCCAGCAACCCGAAGGGGACTAGCGCCTACGAGCAGTACTTC

j_gene: TRBJ2-1
d_gene: TRBD1
abundance: .
v_gene: TRBV29-1
CDR3aa: CSAEERAGGYYNEQFF
CDR3nt: TGCAGCGCTGAAGAAAGGGCAGGGGGATACTACAATGAGCAGTTCTTC

j_gene: TRBJ1-6
d_gene: .
abundance: many
v_gene: TRBV7-9
CDR3aa: CASSSSSVGNSPLHF
CDR3nt: TGTGCCAGCAGCTCCTCTTCGGTCGGGAATTCACCCCTCCACTTT

j_gene: TRBJ2-7
d_gene: .
abundance: .
v_gene: TRBV30
CDR3aa: CAWSAGTAEQYF
CDR3nt: TGTGCCTGGAGTGCCGGGACCGCAGAGCAGTACTTC

j_gene: TRBJ1-1
d_gene: .
abundance: many
v_gene: TRBV28
CDR3aa: CASSLGAVPNTEAFF
CDR3nt: TGTGCCAGCAGTTTAGGGGCAGTCCCAAACACTGAAGCTTTCTTT

j_gene: TRBJ2-2
d_gene: TRBD2
abundance: many
v_gene: TRBV29-1
CDR3aa: CSVARLAGNTGELFF
CDR3nt: TGCAGCGTTGCCCGACTAGCGGGGAACACCGGGGAGCTGTTTTTT

j_gene: TRBJ1-1
d_gene: .
abundance: medium-sized
v_gene: TRBV7-9
CDR3aa: CASSPTRAGWAEAFF
CDR3nt: TGTGCCAGCAGCCCAACGCGGGCAGGGTGGGCTGAAGCTTTCTTT

j_gene: TRBJ2-1
d_gene: .
abundance: few
v_gene: TRBV29-1
CDR3aa: CSSGKGTGMEQFF
CDR3nt: TGCAGCTCGGGGAAAGGTACGGGGATGGAGCAGTTCTTC

j_gene: TRBJ1-1
d_gene: TRBD1
abundance: few
v_gene: TRBV11-2
CDR3aa: CASSVGQRLMNTEAFF
CDR3nt: TGTGCCAGCAGCGTGGGACAGCGCCTAATGAACACTGAAGCTTTCTTT

j_gene: TRBJ2-4
d_gene: .
abundance: many
v_gene: TRBV6-2/TRBV6-3
CDR3aa: CASGPGLAKNIQYF
CDR3nt: TGTGCCAGTGGCCCGGGACTAGCCAAAAACATTCAGTACTTC

j_gene: TRBJ2-3
d_gene: TRBD2
abundance: .
v_gene: TRBV7-9
CDR3aa: CASSLGLAGGLSTDTQYF
CDR3nt: TGTGCCAGCAGCTTAGGACTAGCGGGAGGCCTGAGCACAGATACGCAGTATTTT

j_gene: TRBJ2-3
d_gene: .
abundance: .
v_gene: TRBV29-1
CDR3aa: CSVGSTDTQYF
CDR3nt: TGCAGCGTTGGTAGCACAGATACGCAGTATTTT

j_gene: TRBJ2-7
d_gene: TRBD2
abundance: medium-sized
v_gene: TRBV29-1
CDR3aa: CSVAGLAGFYEQYF
CDR3nt: TGCAGCGTTGCAGGACTAGCGGGTTTTTACGAGCAGTACTTC

j_gene: TRBJ2-3
d_gene: TRBD1
abundance: many
v_gene: TRBV6-2/TRBV6-3
CDR3aa: CASSYLGQGSDTQYF
CDR3nt: TGTGCCAGCAGTTATCTGGGACAGGGCTCAGATACGCAGTATTTT